This T cell receptor (beta chain) was documented in a study of shared clonotypes between healthy human individuals (dated by TCRdb to 2020 to 2021). Regarding the complete study: Three men and a couple of women, aged 18 to 49 years, made up the cohort. For each donor, three plates each were used for CD4 naive and CD4 memory, two plates were used for CD8 naive, and one plate was used for CD8 memory. Between about 0.85 and 9.5 billion PBMCs per donor were obtained by leukapheresis. The study deeply sequenced blood TCR repertoires of five healthy adults to estimate repertoire size and the extent of clonotype sharing between individuals. Libraries were prepared and TCR repertoires were sequenced by different laboratories using diverse techniques, in order to increase sequencing depth and limit assay-specific biases. Study-wide conclusions, independent of this receptor: Based on pairwise subsampling, the degree of clonotype sharing among donors was expected to be affected by sequencing depth. Sharing across a few donors was observed for about 5% of naive CD4, over 3% of naive CD8, roughly 2.4% of memory CD4, and roughly 0.4% of memory CD8 clonotypes. Sampling was restricted to blood, and TCR repertoires in tissue are likely to differ from TCR repertoires in blood. The small number of donors limited the genetic and exposure-history diversity represented. Higher generation probabilities were observed for clonotypes shared by all four sorted-subset donors than for non-shared clonotypes. Incomplete sequencing was indicated by rarefaction of sorted-subset datasets, despite the large sequencing depth. Estimated clonotype richness was generally larger for naive than for memory subsets.

Comment on this clone: It has no known antigen specificity. Base-call qualities are not available, and no considerably larger clone is one nucleotide away.

The donors were healthy, HIV-negative adults with no recently reported acute infections or vaccinations. Every donor was a Caucasian adult living in Nashville, Tennessee, USA. CD4+ T cells were enriched through magnetic negative selection, after which naive cells were positively selected on CD45RA and the remaining negative fraction served as the memory subset. After blood collection by leukapheresis, PBMCs were isolated using Ficoll-Histopaque density gradient centrifugation and then cryopreserved in the vapor phase of liquid nitrogen. Purity and quantity of every magnetically sorted T cell population were checked by analytical flow cytometry. From each sorted fraction, genomic DNA was isolated and quantified by UV absorbance on a Nanodrop 2000c. The germline V and J ends show losses of 3 bases and 12 bases respectively, and no gene match explains 5 bases of the junction. CDR1 GTSNPN and CDR2 SVGIG were looked up in the germline V gene (reference sequence). The CDR3, cysteine through phenylalanine, is 12 amino acids long. Of the read, only the CDR3 DNA is kept; its 36 bases are in frame from base 1.

TCR CDR3 regions were amplified from genomic DNA by multiplex PCR using the deep immunoSEQ assay. Extracted genomic DNA from each cell subset was distributed evenly across all wells of several immunoSEQ 96-well plates, and each plate was treated as a replicate. Each replicate PCR for sorted subsets received about 220 ng genomic DNA, equal to about 30,000 T cell genomes. Purified libraries were measured with a Qubit 3.0 fluorometer, size-checked on a Bioanalyzer 2100, and measured again with the KAPA Library Quantification kit. Every immunoSEQ 96-well plate was sequenced on a separate single-read 150-cycle Illumina NextSeq 550 flow cell. From the authors' description of their analysis: Because the immunoSEQ output held only junctional sequences and lacked quality scores, the filtering could not match the filtering applied to full-length reads. Sequences were annotated with PyIR, a Python wrapper for IgBLAST v1.9, using IMGT germline references to assign V/J genes and CDR3. Reads were removed for weak V/J assignments (E-value above 1e-6), missing CDR3, stop codons, out-of-frame junctions, or ambiguous translated residues. V3J clonotypes were defined by identical inferred V gene, J gene, and CDR3 amino acid sequence. The percentage overlap between two repertoires was calculated by dividing the number of shared unique clonotypes by the size of the smaller repertoire. Repertoire richness was assessed with RTK rarefaction, the Chao1 estimator, and Recon v2.1 estimates of unobserved clonotypes. OLGA was used to compute generation probabilities for all TCRbeta clonotypes that the gDNA method yielded from a few donors. Entries here come from immuneACCESS through TCRdb and include only in-frame sequences with V and J called. Some clones fail to appear in such tables; in the studies checked, an unresolved V gene covers under half of the shortfall, and the cause of the remainder is unknown. That table gives V, J and clone size, and the DNA gave D and trimming. This sample has hundreds of thousands of clones in its table, and over 65% of those were observed once. Under 2% of the sample is in the top ten clones.

In this chain, TRBV30 is recombined with TRBJ2-3; 11 bases in between match TRBD2. Sequenced sample: memory CD4+ T cells sorted from blood. This specimen's cell subset or site label, per the study, means: CD45RA-negative fraction. This sequence originates from a woman in her thirties in good health. The nucleotide sequence is TGTGCCTGGAGCCTGGGGACTAGCGGACAGTATTTT. Translated, it reads CAWSLGTSGQYF.